These T cell receptor beta chains were read from a single sample in a study of radiation and T cells in renal cell carcinoma. Using immunoSEQ multiplex PCR, the repertoire was profiled, and TCRdb retains in-frame clones only, with some absent. The data show 150,000 or so clones, with 88% seen just once and 4.1% held by the top ten. This sample comprised blood, obtained from a patient whose treatment included radiotherapy and nephrectomy. The receptors derive from a woman aged 65 to 85 with renal cell carcinoma. Each CDR3 is given with its conserved first and last residue. D genes are given only for firm matches. The listing skips clone size in some rows; elsewhere it reads once, few, many or a size class.

V gene	J gene	D gene	clone size	CDR3 DNA	CDR3 protein
TRBV30	TRBJ1-1	.	few	TGTGCCTGGAGTGACCAGATGAACACTGAAGCTTTCTTT	CAWSDQMNTEAFF
TRBV6-1	TRBJ1-1	.	.	TGTGCCAGCAAGAGGGTGGAGAACACTGAAGCTTTCTTT	CASKRVENTEAFF
TRBV27	TRBJ2-7	TRBD1	.	TGTGCCAGCAGTTCCTTGACAGGGGGCAAGTACGAGCAGTACTTC	CASSSLTGGKYEQYF
TRBV5-1	TRBJ2-1	.	.	TGCGCCAGCAGTTTTGGAGCGACGCGGGCCACCTACAATGAGCAGTTCTTC	CASSFGATRATYNEQFF
TRBV6-1	TRBJ1-2	.	.	TGTGCCAGCAGTGAACCTGCCCAGGGGCTTCGGGGCTACACCTTC	CASSEPAQGLRGYTF
TRBV18	TRBJ2-7	TRBD1	.	TGTGCCAGCTCACCAAGGGACAGTAGGTCCTACGAGCAGTACTTC	CASSPRDSRSYEQYF
TRBV19	TRBJ1-4	.	.	TGTGCCAGTAGTCCTAGACTTACAACTAATGAAAAACTGTTTTTT	CASSPRLTTNEKLFF
TRBV7-2	TRBJ1-5	.	few	TGTGCCAGCAGCCTCTCCAGGGGCAATCAGCCCCAGCATTTT	CASSLSRGNQPQHF
TRBV11-3	TRBJ2-1	TRBD2	.	TGTGCCAGCAGCCCCCTGGGGCTAGCGGGAAATGAGCAGTTCTTC	CASSPLGLAGNEQFF
TRBV6-5	TRBJ1-5	.	.	TGTGCCAGCAGTGGGGAACAGCCCCAGCATTTT	CASSGEQPQHF
TRBV11-2	TRBJ2-3	TRBD2	.	TGTGCCAGCAGCTTAACTGGGACTAGCGGGGGCACAGATACGCAGTATTTT	CASSLTGTSGGTDTQYF
TRBV7-6	TRBJ2-5	TRBD1	.	TGTGCCAGCAGCTTAGGCAGGGGGCGGGTAGAGACCCAGTACTTC	CASSLGRGRVETQYF
TRBV4-3	TRBJ1-3	.	.	TGCGCCAGCAGCCAAGAGACGGGCAACCGTTATGGAAACACCATATATTTT	CASSQETGNRYGNTIYF
TRBV6-5	TRBJ1-5	.	.	TGTGCCAGCGGGATTATTGTCAATCAGCCCCAGCATTTT	CASGIIVNQPQHF
TRBV5-1	TRBJ2-7	TRBD1	.	TGCGCCAGCAGCTTCGGACAGGGGATTAACGAGCAGTACTTC	CASSFGQGINEQYF
TRBV27	TRBJ1-5	.	.	TGTGCCAGCAGTTCCATTGGCGGGCCTGGACAGCCCCAGCATTTT	CASSSIGGPGQPQHF
TRBV19	TRBJ1-1	.	.	TGTGCCACTAGAAGACAGGTTCTCGAAAACACTGAAGCTTTCTTT	CATRRQVLENTEAFF
TRBV10-1	TRBJ2-1	TRBD1	.	TGCGCCAGCAGGGGACAGGGTAACAATGAGCAGTTCTTC	CASRGQGNNEQFF
TRBV7-2	TRBJ2-5	TRBD2	.	TGTGCCAGCAGTTTTACTAGCGGAGGACACCCCCAAGAGACCCAGTACTTC	CASSFTSGGHPQETQYF